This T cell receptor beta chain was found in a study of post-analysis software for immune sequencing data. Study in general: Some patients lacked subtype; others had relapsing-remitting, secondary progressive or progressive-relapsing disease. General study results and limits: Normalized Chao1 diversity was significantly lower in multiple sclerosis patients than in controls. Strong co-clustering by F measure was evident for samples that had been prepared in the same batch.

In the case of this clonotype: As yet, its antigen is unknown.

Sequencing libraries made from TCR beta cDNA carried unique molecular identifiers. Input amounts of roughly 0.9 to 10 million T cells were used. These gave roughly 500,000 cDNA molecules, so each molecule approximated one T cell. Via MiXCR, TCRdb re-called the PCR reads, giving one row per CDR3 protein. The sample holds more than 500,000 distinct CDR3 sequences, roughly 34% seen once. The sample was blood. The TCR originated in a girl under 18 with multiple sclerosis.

The CDR3 nucleotides read TGTGCCAGCAGTGGAGCCGGGGGGGCCACAGATACGCAGTATTTT. Protein: CASSGAGGATDTQYF. This sequence joins TRBV6-2 or TRBV6-3 and TRBJ2-3; 8 bases are a match to TRBD2. Germline loops: CDR1 MNHEY, CDR2 SVGEGT. The CDR3 runs 15 residues. The V and J ends lost 5 bases and 2 bases, in that order; junction bases with no gene match: 6.